One and the same sample provided the 8 T cell receptor beta chains below, sequenced in a study of persistence of HIV-infected CD4 T cells. Sequencing used immunoSEQ version 4 in survey mode. Clones were read by immunoSEQ multiplex PCR, and TCRdb kept only the in-frame ones, dropping some. The sample shows approximately 39,000 clones, roughly four fifths of them seen only once. The stimulus was an HIV-1 Gag 15-mer peptide pool, about 1 ug/peptide/mL. CD40L/CD69 double-negative CD45RO-high memory CD4+ T cells were collected. No cognate antigen is known for these TCRs. The sample was cultured CD4+ T cells from PBMCs, taken from a patient who received antiretroviral therapy. The receptors come from an adult with HIV. The donor label of this sample is uncertain.

By share of the sample, this clone is medium-sized. In DNA, the CDR3 is TGTGCCAGCAGCGTAGGTTCTCTGGGGAACACTGAAGCTTTCTTT. Translated: CASSVGSLGNTEAFF. The V gene is TRBV9, the J gene TRBJ1-1, with no clear D. The germline V and J ends were trimmed by 0 bases and 1 base, with 10 bases remaining between them. The CDR3 has 15 amino acids. Germline V gene data show CDR1 as SGDLS and CDR2 as YYNGEE.

V gene TRBV11-3 combines with J gene TRBJ1-1; no clear D gene. The CDR3 loop spans 13 amino acids. With 5 bases removed from V and 0 bases from J, the gap between germline ends came to 7 bases. Germline CDR1 is SGHNT and CDR2 is YENEEA. The CDR3 sequence: CASSLNLNTEAFF. CDR3 bases: TGTGCCAGCAGCCTGAACCTGAACACTGAAGCTTTCTTT.

The CDR3 nucleotides are TGTGCCAGCAGCGATCCGGGACAGGGCCTCTACGAGCAGTACGTC. This gives the protein CASSDPGQGLYEQYV. The chain is built from TRBV2 and TRBJ2-7, with 9 bases aligning to TRBD1. CDR3 size: 15 residues. Germline CDR1 is SNHLY and CDR2 is FYNNEI. The junction had 9 bases not matched to a gene; V was cut back by 6 bases and J by 3 bases.

This clone was observed a handful of times. The V gene is TRBV25-1, the J gene TRBJ1-5, with D perhaps TRBD1 (6 bases). CDR1 MGHDK and CDR2 SYGVNS come from the germline V gene. Trimming took 3 bases from V and 6 from J, leaving 12 bases between them. This CDR3 has 14 residues. This CDR3 is CASSDNREAQPQHF. The CDR3 DNA reads as TGTGCCAGCAGTGACAACAGGGAAGCTCAGCCCCAGCATTTT.

The genes are TRBV2 and TRBJ1-2, with D hard to call. The V end lost 4 bases, the J end lost 5 bases, and 8 bases lay between the germline ends. Germline values: CDR1 SNHLY, CDR2 FYNNEI. CDR3 length equals 12 residues. The DNA of the CDR3 is TGTGCCAGCAGTGTGTCCGAATATGGCTACACCTTC. This codes for CASSVSEYGYTF.

The chain recombines TRBV2 with TRBJ1-1; 8 bases fit TRBD1. The V gene end was trimmed by 6 bases and the J gene end by 0 bases; junction bases not matched to a gene: 6. This CDR3 region has 15 residues. The V gene's germline CDR1 is SNHLY and CDR2 FYNNEI. This chain's CDR3 is CASSWGQAMNTEAFF. Here the CDR3 DNA reads TGTGCCAGCAGCTGGGGACAGGCTATGAACACTGAAGCTTTCTTT.

The J gene is TRBJ2-1, the V gene TRBV15, with 10 bases identical to TRBD2. The CDR3 has 14 residues. The germline gives CDR1 LNHNV, CDR2 YYDKDF (reference sequence). The J segment lost 8 bases and the V segment lost 3 bases, leaving 4 bases of the junction unmatched. The CDR3, as DNA: TGTGCCACCAGCAGGAGCGGGGGGGCCTATGAGCAGTTCTTC. Protein product: CATSRSGGAYEQFF.

The CDR3 DNA is TGTGCCAGCAGCCCAGACTTCAGGGATCAGCCCCAGCATTTT. Translated: CASSPDFRDQPQHF. This rearrangement joins TRBV3-1 (or the pseudogene TRBV3-2) to TRBJ1-5, with D perhaps TRBD1 (5 bases). V dropped 4 bases and J dropped 5 bases, with 12 bases sitting between them. Looked up from germline, CDR1 is LGHDT and CDR2 is YNNKEL (reference sequence). CDR3 length: 14 amino acids.